This T cell receptor beta chain was identified during a study of blood T cell repertoires in COVID-19. Methods used by the authors: Estimated nucleated cell counts came from reference gene primer amplification. Data came from immunoSEQ multiplex PCR; TCRdb stores just in-frame clones and leaves some out. V and J calls and clone size are given by that table; D and trimming were obtained from the DNA. The data contain about 260,000 clones, 80% to 90% of them singletons. This CDR3 region has 15 residues. In germline, CDR1 is SGHNT, CDR2 YENEEA. The V gene lost 2 bases and the J gene lost 7 bases, with 17 bases spanning the gap.

The origin of this receptor is a woman between 65 and 79 years old with COVID-19, enrolled during active disease. V usage is TRBV11-3 and J usage is TRBJ1-2; D uncertain. Source material: peripheral blood. This chain's CDR3 is CASSLSAGVLGGYTF. The CDR3 DNA reads as TGTGCCAGCAGCTTATCCGCGGGCGTTCTAGGTGGCTACACCTTC.